One T cell receptor (beta chain) is described in this entry. This sample was included in a study of CD8+CD57+ T cells in acquired aplastic anemia. Using genomic DNA as the template, TCR beta VDJ and CDR3 profiling was carried out. TCRdb passed the reads through MiXCR, listing each CDR3 protein once. This table holds hundreds of thousands of distinct CDR3 sequences, under 65% found once. An expansion of CD8+CD57+ cells by flow cytometry had been shown in patients chosen for sequencing. Each of the patients presented with severe acquired aplastic anemia. Sequencing was carried out using sorted CD4+, CD8+, or CD8+CD57+ T cells (not recorded which) from PBMCs. The sequence came from a human donor with aplastic anemia.

The CDR3, as DNA: TGTGCCACCAGCAGAGGGAGATGGGGGTCAAATCAGCCCCAGCATTTT. It yields the protein CATSRGRWGSNQPQHF. The chain carries TRBV15 and TRBJ1-5, with D perhaps TRBD1 (5 bases). The CDR3 is 16 residues long. In germline, CDR1 is LNHNV, CDR2 YYDKDF (reference sequence). V lost 1 base, J lost 4 bases, and 14 bases lay in between.